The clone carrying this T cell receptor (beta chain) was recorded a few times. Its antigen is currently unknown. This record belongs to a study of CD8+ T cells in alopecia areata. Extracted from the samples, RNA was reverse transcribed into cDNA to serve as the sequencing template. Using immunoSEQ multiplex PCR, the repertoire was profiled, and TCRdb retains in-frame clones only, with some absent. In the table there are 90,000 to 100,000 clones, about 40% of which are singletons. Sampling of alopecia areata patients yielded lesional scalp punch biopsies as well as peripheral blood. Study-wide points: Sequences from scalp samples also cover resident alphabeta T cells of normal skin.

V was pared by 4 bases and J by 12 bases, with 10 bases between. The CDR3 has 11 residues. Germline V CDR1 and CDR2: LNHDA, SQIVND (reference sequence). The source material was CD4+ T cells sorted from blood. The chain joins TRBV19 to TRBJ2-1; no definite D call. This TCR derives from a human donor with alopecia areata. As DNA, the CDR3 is TGTGCCAGTAGTACTGTATTCATGCAGTTCTTC. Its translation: CASSTVFMQFF.